The rows below give T cell receptor beta chains drawn from one sample of a study of cytomegalovirus exposure and HLA in healthy donors. Only in-frame clones appear in the TCRdb table, and some are missing; sequencing was by immunoSEQ multiplex PCR. The table includes hundreds of thousands of clones, approximately 78% detected once. Sequencing was done on a sample of PBMCs. The origin of the receptors is a boy aged 10-17 years in good health and CMV-seronegative. CDR3s include the opening cysteine and the closing phenylalanine or tryptophan. The D gene is left open where the match is weak. Where a row states a size, it is once, few, many or the class of an expanded clone; other rows omit it.

DNA: TGTGCCAGCCGCCCCGCGAGGGAGGTGGTTAACATTCAGTACTTC
CDR3: CASRPAREVVNIQYF
J: TRBJ2-4
size: -
D: -
V: TRBV6-5

DNA: TGTGCCAGCAGTCCCTCTCGACACTTTGCAACTAATGAAAAACTGTTTTTT
CDR3: CASSPSRHFATNEKLFF
J: TRBJ1-4
size: -
D: -
V: TRBV27

DNA: TGCGCCAGCAGCCCCGGACTAGTTCGTCAAGAGACCCAGTACTTC
CDR3: CASSPGLVRQETQYF
J: TRBJ2-5
size: -
D: TRBD2
V: TRBV5-1

DNA: TGTGCCAGCCACCCGGGACAGCTTTCCGAAGAGACCCAGTACTTC
CDR3: CASHPGQLSEETQYF
J: TRBJ2-5
size: -
D: TRBD1
V: TRBV27

DNA: TGTGCCAGCAGTGAATGGCATCTCCCTGGTAGCAATCAGCCCCAGCATTTT
CDR3: CASSEWHLPGSNQPQHF
J: TRBJ1-5
size: -
D: -
V: TRBV6-1

DNA: TGTGCCAGCAGCGCAAGACAGGGCTACTATGGCTACACCTTC
CDR3: CASSARQGYYGYTF
J: TRBJ1-2
size: once
D: TRBD1
V: TRBV7-9

DNA: TGTGCCAGCTCACCACCAGGACTAGCGGGAGGCGCTTGGGGGAACAGTGAGCAGTTCTTC
CDR3: CASSPPGLAGGAWGNSEQFF
J: TRBJ2-1
size: -
D: TRBD2
V: TRBV18

DNA: TGTGCCAGCAGTGAATACGGGGGGATGGGTGGCTACACCTTC
CDR3: CASSEYGGMGGYTF
J: TRBJ1-2
size: -
D: -
V: TRBV25-1

DNA: TGTGCCAGCAGCTTCGCCGAAGCACAGCCCCAGCATTTT
CDR3: CASSFAEAQPQHF
J: TRBJ1-5
size: -
D: -
V: TRBV11-2

DNA: TGCGCCAGCAGCTTCAACCTCGCCGTAGCGGGGCGCACAGATACGCAGTATTTT
CDR3: CASSFNLAVAGRTDTQYF
J: TRBJ2-3
size: once
D: TRBD2
V: TRBV5-1

DNA: TGTGCCAGCAGCTTGCGCGACCGGGACACTGAAGCTTTCTTT
CDR3: CASSLRDRDTEAFF
J: TRBJ1-1
size: -
D: -
V: TRBV5-4

DNA: TGTGCCAGCAGCGAAGACAGCTACTCTGGGGCCAACGTCCTGACTTTC
CDR3: CASSEDSYSGANVLTF
J: TRBJ2-6
size: -
D: -
V: TRBV7-2

DNA: TGTGCCAGCAGCTTAACCGTGAGCGGGAGGCCCTCGAGGGAGCAGTACTTC
CDR3: CASSLTVSGRPSREQYF
J: TRBJ2-7
size: -
D: TRBD2
V: TRBV7-9

DNA: TGCGCCAGCAGGGAGACTAGTTACCGTGAGCAGTTCTTC
CDR3: CASRETSYREQFF
J: TRBJ2-1
size: once
D: -
V: TRBV10-2

DNA: TGTGCCAGCAGTGACGTCAGGGAATTGTACGAGCAGTACTTC
CDR3: CASSDVRELYEQYF
J: TRBJ2-7
size: once
D: -
V: TRBV6-5

DNA: TGCGCCAGCAGCTTGGGAGGCGGGGGGACCACAGATACGCAGTATTTT
CDR3: CASSLGGGGTTDTQYF
J: TRBJ2-3
size: once
D: TRBD2
V: TRBV5-1

DNA: TGTGCCAGCAGCCCCGGGGAGGGTGCGGGGAGGCTGCCAGCGAGATACGAGCAGTACTTC
CDR3: CASSPGEGAGRLPARYEQYF
J: TRBJ2-7
size: -
D: TRBD2
V: TRBV7-8

DNA: TGTGCCAGCAGTGTCGTCGGAAGGGCAGGGAGGTGGGACGAGCAGTACTTC
CDR3: CASSVVGRAGRWDEQYF
J: TRBJ2-7
size: -
D: -
V: TRBV2

DNA: TGTGCCAGCAGTACTGACAGGGGCAATCAGCCCCAGCATTTT
CDR3: CASSTDRGNQPQHF
J: TRBJ1-5
size: -
D: TRBD1
V: TRBV11-2

DNA: TGTGCCAGCAGCTCGGACAGGGCGTTGAACTATGGCTACACCTTC
CDR3: CASSSDRALNYGYTF
J: TRBJ1-2
size: -
D: TRBD1
V: TRBV7-2

DNA: TGTGCCAGCAGCTTAGATGGGGGGGCAATAAGCTATGGCTACACCTTC
CDR3: CASSLDGGAISYGYTF
J: TRBJ1-2
size: -
D: -
V: TRBV11-2

DNA: TGTGCCAGCAGCCATGGGACAGGGGAATATGGCTACACCTTC
CDR3: CASSHGTGEYGYTF
J: TRBJ1-2
size: -
D: TRBD1
V: TRBV4-2

DNA: TGTGCCTGGAGCGGAGTTTACGAGCAGTACTTC
CDR3: CAWSGVYEQYF
J: TRBJ2-7
size: -
D: -
V: TRBV30

DNA: TGTGCCAGCAGCTTGGGACTACCGGGTTTCGAGAGCTATGGCTACACCTTC
CDR3: CASSLGLPGFESYGYTF
J: TRBJ1-2
size: -
D: -
V: TRBV5-5

DNA: TGCAGCGTTGCAACCCTAATGAACACTGAAGCTTTCTTT
CDR3: CSVATLMNTEAFF
J: TRBJ1-1
size: once
D: -
V: TRBV29-1